A selection of T cell receptor beta chains follows, all from one sample in a study of cytomegalovirus exposure and HLA in healthy donors. The method was immunoSEQ multiplex PCR; TCRdb's version includes in-frame clones alone and lacks a portion of them. The repertoire holds 140,000 to 150,000 clones, with more than 8% as singletons. The sequenced sample was PBMCs. Receptor source: a man aged 50-59 years in good health and CMV-seronegative. CDR3s include the opening cysteine and the closing phenylalanine or tryptophan. The order of the fields is V gene, J gene, CDR3 protein.

TRBV2	TRBJ2-7	CASSEWGRGADEQYF
TRBV10-3	TRBJ1-1	CAISAGKEGTEAFF
TRBV6-1	TRBJ2-7	CAMYRVSYEQYF
TRBV9	TRBJ2-5	CASSGGRGEETQYF
TRBV4-1	TRBJ2-5	CASSPQGYQETQYF
TRBV27	TRBJ1-1	CASSKGVGTEAFF
TRBV6-1	TRBJ2-2	CASSEALAQASGRGELFF
TRBV30	TRBJ1-5	CAWSIGGPNGNQPQHF
TRBV18	TRBJ1-5	CASSPNSGRGSNQPQHF
TRBV5-5	TRBJ1-3	CASSLSSGNTIYF
TRBV7-8	TRBJ2-5	CASSLAMVSGETQYF
TRBV27	TRBJ2-7	CASSSNRGGEQYF
TRBV5-1	TRBJ2-7	CASSFDRGPQTDEQYF
TRBV11-2	TRBJ1-2	CASSLTFDYGYTF
TRBV7-2	TRBJ1-1	CASSSDSLGTEAFF
TRBV30	TRBJ2-7	CALSDRGLGLASYEQYF
TRBV28	TRBJ2-7	CASSARQGPSYEQYF
TRBV20-1	TRBJ2-1	CSATPAFWQFF
TRBV19	TRBJ2-5	CASSINRGQETQYF
TRBV5-4	TRBJ2-1	CASSLDTYNEQFF
TRBV5-1	TRBJ2-5	CASRTGVPQETQYF
TRBV19	TRBJ2-2	CASSSLAGGYTGELFF
TRBV9	TRBJ1-3	CASSVGTGGNSGNTIYF
TRBV7-9	TRBJ2-7	CASSFFGTSGSGSYEQYF
TRBV28	TRBJ1-2	CASSFGQPSLGYTF
TRBV6-1	TRBJ1-4	CASERGATNEKLFF
TRBV9	TRBJ1-1	CASSPSPGVNTEAFF
TRBV7-9	TRBJ2-3	CASSRDLAGASTDTQYF
TRBV9	TRBJ2-1	CASSAGQGGYNEQFF
TRBV4-1	TRBJ2-1	CASSPRRGYTPYSSYNEQFF
TRBV29-1	TRBJ1-1	CSVTGGADTEAFF
TRBV21-1	TRBJ2-7	CASTRDEQYF
TRBV9	TRBJ1-6	CASSVALTGANSPLHF
TRBV5-1	TRBJ1-1	CASRLWTGSVNTEAFF
TRBV6-1	TRBJ2-1	CASSEASAGYNEQFF
TRBV9	TRBJ1-3	CASSVATGNTIYF
TRBV7-6	TRBJ1-3	CASRTGAGNTIYF
TRBV2	TRBJ2-7	CASNYRGRYEQYF
TRBV12-2	TRBJ1-1	CASRSPGGELDTEAFF
TRBV10-3	TRBJ2-2	CAISGKHANTGELFF
TRBV5-1	TRBJ1-2	CASRGSGGLYGYTF
TRBV18	TRBJ2-2	CASSPIARNTGELFF
TRBV25-1	TRBJ2-6	CASSRDRSGANVLTF
TRBV30	TRBJ1-2	CAWSSGGYGYTF
TRBV5-6	TRBJ1-2	CASSLVGGADYGYTF
TRBV6-1	TRBJ2-1	CASNLAGGDEQFF
TRBV29-1	TRBJ2-1	CSAPGLAGGSSYNEQFF
TRBV30	TRBJ1-2	CAWSWSREDGYTF
TRBV6-6	TRBJ1-5	CASSYGAYSNQPQHF
TRBV6-1	TRBJ2-1	CASTEGQESNEQFF
TRBV27	TRBJ2-5	CASSLYPSGSQETQYF
TRBV5-1	TRBJ2-5	CASSLESSGGETQYF